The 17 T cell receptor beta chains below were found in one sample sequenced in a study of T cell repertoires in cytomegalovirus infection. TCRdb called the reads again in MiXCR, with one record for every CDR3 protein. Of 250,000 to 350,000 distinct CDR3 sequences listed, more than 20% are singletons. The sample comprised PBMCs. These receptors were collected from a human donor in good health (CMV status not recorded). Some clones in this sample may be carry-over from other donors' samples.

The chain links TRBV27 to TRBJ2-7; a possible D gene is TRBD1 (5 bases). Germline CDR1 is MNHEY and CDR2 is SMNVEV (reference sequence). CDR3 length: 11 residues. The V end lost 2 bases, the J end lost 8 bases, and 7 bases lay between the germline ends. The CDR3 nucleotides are TGTGCCAGCAGTTTAGGGGCCCAGCAGTACTTC. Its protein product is CASSLGAQQYF.

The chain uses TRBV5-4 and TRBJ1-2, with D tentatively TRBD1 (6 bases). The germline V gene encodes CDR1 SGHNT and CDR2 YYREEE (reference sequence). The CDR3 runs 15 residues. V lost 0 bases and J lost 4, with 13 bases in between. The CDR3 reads CASSLAGQRGYGYTF. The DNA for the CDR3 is TGTGCCAGCAGCTTGGCAGGACAGCGGGGCTATGGCTACACCTTC.

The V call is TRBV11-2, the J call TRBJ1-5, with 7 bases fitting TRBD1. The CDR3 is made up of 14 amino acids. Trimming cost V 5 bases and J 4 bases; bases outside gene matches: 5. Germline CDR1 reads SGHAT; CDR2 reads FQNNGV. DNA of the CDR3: TGTGCCAGCAGCAGGACAGGACCAAATCAGCCCCAGCATTTT. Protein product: CASSRTGPNQPQHF.

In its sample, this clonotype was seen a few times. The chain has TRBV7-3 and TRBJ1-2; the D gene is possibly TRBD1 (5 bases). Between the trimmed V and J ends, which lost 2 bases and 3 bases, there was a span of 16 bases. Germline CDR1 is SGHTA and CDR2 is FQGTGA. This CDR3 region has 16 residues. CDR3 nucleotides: TGTGCCAGCAGCTTATTCGGACACGCAATTCACTATGGCTACACCTTC. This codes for CASSLFGHAIHYGYTF. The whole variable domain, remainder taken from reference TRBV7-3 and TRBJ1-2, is GAGVSQTPSNKVTEKGKYVELRCDPISGHTALYWYRQSLGQGPEFLIYFQGTGAADDSGLPNDRFFAVRPEGSVSTLKIQRTERGDSAVYLCASSLFGHAIHYGYTFGSGTRLTVV.

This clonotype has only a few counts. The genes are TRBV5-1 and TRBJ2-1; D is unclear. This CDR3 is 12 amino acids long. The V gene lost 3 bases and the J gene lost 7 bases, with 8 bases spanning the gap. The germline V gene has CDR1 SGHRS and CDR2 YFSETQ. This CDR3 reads CASSWSENEQFF. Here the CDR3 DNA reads TGCGCCAGCAGCTGGTCGGAGAATGAGCAGTTCTTC.

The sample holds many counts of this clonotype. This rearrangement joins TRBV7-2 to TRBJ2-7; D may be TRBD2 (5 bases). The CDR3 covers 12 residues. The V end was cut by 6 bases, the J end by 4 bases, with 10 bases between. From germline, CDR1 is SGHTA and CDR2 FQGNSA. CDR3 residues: CASRLGEYEQYF. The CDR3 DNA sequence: TGTGCCAGCAGGTTGGGAGAATACGAGCAGTACTTC. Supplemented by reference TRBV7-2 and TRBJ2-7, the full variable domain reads GAGVSQSPSNKVTEKGKDVELRCDPISGHTALYWYRQSLGQGLEFLIYFQGNSAPDKSGLPSDRFSAERTGGSVSTLTIQRTQQEDSAVYLCASRLGEYEQYFGPGTRLTVT.

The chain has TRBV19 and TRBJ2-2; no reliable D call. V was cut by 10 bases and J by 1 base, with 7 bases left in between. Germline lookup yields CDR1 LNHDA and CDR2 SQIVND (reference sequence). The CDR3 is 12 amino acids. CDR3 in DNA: TGTGCCACGGAGAGGAACACCGGGGAGCTGTTTTTT. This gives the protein CATERNTGELFF.

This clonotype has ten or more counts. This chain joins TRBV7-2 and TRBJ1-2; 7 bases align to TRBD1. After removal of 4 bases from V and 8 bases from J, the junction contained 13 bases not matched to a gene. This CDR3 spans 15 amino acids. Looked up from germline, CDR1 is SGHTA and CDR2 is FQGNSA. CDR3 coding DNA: TGTGCCAGCAGCTCCCAACAGGGGTCTTTGGCGGGCTACACCTTC. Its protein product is CASSSQQGSLAGYTF.

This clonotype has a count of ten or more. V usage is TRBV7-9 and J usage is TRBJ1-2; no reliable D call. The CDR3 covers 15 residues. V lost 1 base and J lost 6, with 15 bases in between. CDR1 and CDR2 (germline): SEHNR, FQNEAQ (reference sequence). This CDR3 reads CASSLGGGQAHGYTF. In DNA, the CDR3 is TGTGCCAGCAGCTTAGGGGGTGGGCAGGCTCATGGCTACACCTTC.

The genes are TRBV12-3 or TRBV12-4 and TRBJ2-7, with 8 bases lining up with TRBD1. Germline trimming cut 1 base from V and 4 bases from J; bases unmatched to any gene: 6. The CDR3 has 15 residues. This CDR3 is CASSLVQGARYEQYF. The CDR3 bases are TGTGCCAGCAGTTTAGTCCAGGGGGCTAGGTACGAGCAGTACTTC.

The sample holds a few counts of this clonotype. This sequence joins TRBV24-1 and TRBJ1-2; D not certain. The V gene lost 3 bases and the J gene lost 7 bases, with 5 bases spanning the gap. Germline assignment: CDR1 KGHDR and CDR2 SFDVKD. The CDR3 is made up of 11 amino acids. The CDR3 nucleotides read TGTGCCACCAGTGATGGTTTTGGCTACACCTTC. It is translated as CATSDGFGYTF.

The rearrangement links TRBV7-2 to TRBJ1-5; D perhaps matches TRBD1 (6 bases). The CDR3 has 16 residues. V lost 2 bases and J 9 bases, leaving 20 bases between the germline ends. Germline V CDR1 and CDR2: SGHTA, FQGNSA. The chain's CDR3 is CASSLLGATGLGPQHF. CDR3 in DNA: TGTGCCAGCAGCTTATTGGGCGCGACAGGCCTAGGGCCCCAGCATTTT.

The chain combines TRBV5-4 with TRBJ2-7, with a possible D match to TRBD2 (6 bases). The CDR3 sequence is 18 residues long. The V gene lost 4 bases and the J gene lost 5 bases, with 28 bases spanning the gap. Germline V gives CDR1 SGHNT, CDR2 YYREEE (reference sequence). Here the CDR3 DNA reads TGTGCCAGCAGCCCCCGGAATCGCAGGGAGGCTAGGGTCCACGAGCAGTACTTC. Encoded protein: CASSPRNRREARVHEQYF.

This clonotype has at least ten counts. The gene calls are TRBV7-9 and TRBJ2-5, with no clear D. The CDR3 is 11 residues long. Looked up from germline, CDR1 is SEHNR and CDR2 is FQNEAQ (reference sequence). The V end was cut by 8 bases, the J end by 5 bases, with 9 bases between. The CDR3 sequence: CASRLEETQYF. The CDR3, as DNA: TGTGCCAGCCGACTCGAGGAGACCCAGTACTTC.

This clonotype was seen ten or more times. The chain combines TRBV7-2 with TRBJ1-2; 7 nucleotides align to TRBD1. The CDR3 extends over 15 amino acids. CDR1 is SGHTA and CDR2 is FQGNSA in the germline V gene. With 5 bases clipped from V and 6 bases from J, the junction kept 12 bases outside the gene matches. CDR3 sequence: CASSKPTGKMNGYTF. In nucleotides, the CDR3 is TGTGCCAGCAGCAAGCCGACAGGGAAAATGAATGGCTACACCTTC.

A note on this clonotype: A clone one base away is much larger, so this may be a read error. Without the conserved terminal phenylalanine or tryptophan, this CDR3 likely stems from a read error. The CDR3 nucleotides are TGTGCCATCAGTGCTTCCGGGACAGGGGGCTCTCTCTACGAGCAGTACCTC. It yields the protein CAISASGTGGSLYEQYL. The J gene is TRBJ2-7, the V gene TRBV10-3, with TRBD1 identical over 12 bases. CDR1 and CDR2 from the germline V gene are ENHRY and SYGVKD. CDR3 length equals 17 residues. The trim removed 4 bases at V and 3 bases at J, leaving 10 bases unmatched.

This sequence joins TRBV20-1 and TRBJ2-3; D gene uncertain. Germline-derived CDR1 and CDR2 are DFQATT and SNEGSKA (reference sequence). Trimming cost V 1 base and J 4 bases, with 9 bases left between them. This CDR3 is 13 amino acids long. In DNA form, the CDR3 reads TGCAGTGCTAGAGGGACCATCTCAGATACGCAGTATTTT. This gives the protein CSARGTISDTQYF.